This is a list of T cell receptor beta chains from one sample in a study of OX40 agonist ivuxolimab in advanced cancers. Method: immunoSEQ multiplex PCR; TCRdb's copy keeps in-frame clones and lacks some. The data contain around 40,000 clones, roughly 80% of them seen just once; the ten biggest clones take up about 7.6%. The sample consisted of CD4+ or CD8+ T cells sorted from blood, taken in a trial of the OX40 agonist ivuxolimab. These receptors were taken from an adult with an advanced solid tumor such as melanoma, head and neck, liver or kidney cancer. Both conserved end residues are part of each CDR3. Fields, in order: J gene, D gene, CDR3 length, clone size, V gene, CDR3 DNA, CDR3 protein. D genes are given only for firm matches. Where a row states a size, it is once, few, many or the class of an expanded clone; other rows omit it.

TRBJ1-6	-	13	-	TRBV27	TGTGCCAGCAGTTTTACAGGGAACTCACCCCTCCACTTT	CASSFTGNSPLHF
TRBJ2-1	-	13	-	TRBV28	TGTGCCAGCATTCCAGCGGGTCGCAATGAGCAGTTCTTC	CASIPAGRNEQFF
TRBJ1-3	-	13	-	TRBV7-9	TGTGCCAGCAGCTCCGGGACAGGAAACACCATATATTTT	CASSSGTGNTIYF
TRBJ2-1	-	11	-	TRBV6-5	TGTGCCAGCAGTCGGTACAATGAGCAGTTCTTC	CASSRYNEQFF
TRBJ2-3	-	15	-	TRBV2	TGTGCCAGCAGACCCCCGGGACCCCAATGGGGTACGCAGTATTTT	CASRPPGPQWGTQYF
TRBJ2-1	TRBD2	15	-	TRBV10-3	TGTGCCATCAGTGAGACTAGCGGGACCTACAATGAGCAGTTCTTC	CAISETSGTYNEQFF
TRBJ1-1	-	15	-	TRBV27	TGTGCCAGCAGTTTAAAGGGACTGGGGAACACTGAAGCTTTCTTT	CASSLKGLGNTEAFF
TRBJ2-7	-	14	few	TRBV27	TGTGCCAGCAGTTTATTGACGGGGTCCTACGAGCAGTACTTC	CASSLLTGSYEQYF
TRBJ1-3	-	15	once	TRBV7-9	TGTGCCAGCAGCCTATCGGGAAACTCTGGAAACACCATATATTTT	CASSLSGNSGNTIYF
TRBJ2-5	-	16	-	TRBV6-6	TGTGCCAGCAGTTACGATGGTAGCGGGGACAGAGAGACCCAGTACTTC	CASSYDGSGDRETQYF
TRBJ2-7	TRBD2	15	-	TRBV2	TGTGCCAGCAGCTGGCGCGGGAGGGCCCTGGACGAGCAGTACTTC	CASSWRGRALDEQYF
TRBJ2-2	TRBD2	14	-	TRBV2	TGTGCCAGCAGCTTGACTAGCGGAACCGGGGAGCTGTTTTTT	CASSLTSGTGELFF
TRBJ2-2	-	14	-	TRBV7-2	TGTGCCAGCAGCTTTGGGGGGCATGCCGGGGAGCTGTTTTTT	CASSFGGHAGELFF
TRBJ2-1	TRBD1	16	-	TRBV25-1	TGTGCCAGCAGTGAATATAAAGGGGGCGGTATGAATGAGCAGTTCTTC	CASSEYKGGGMNEQFF
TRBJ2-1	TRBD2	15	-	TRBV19	TGTGCCAGTAGGCCGGGACTAGCAATTAACAATGAGCAGTTCTTC	CASRPGLAINNEQFF
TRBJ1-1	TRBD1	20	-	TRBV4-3	TGCGCCAGCAGCCAAGATTTTCGGAGGGACAGGGGGCTGGGGCGGACTGAAGCTTTCTTT	CASSQDFRRDRGLGRTEAFF
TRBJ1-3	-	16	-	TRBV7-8	TGTGCCAGCAGCTCCCCGGGACTAGAATCTGGAAACACCATATATTTT	CASSSPGLESGNTIYF
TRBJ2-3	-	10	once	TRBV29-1	TGCAGCGTTGATACGGATACGCAGTATTTT	CSVDTDTQYF
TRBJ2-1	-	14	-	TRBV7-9	TGTGCCAGCTCCCCGGGAGTGAACTACAATGAGCAGTTCTTC	CASSPGVNYNEQFF
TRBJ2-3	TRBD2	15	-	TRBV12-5	TGTGCTAGTGGCCTTAGCGGGAGTCGCGGAGATACGCAGTATTTT	CASGLSGSRGDTQYF
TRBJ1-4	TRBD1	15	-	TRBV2	TGTGCCAGCAGTCGCTCGACAGGGGTGGCTGAAAAACTGTTTTTT	CASSRSTGVAEKLFF
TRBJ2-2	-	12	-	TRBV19	TGTGCCAGTACCCTGAACACCGGGGAGCTGTTTTTT	CASTLNTGELFF
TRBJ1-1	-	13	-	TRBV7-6	TGTGCCAGCAGTCCTATTTGGGGCACTGAAGCTTTCTTT	CASSPIWGTEAFF
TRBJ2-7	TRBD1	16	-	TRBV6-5	TGTGCCAGCAGTTACACTTCCGGGACAGGGGGATACGAGCAGTACTTC	CASSYTSGTGGYEQYF
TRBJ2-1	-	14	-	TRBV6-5	TGTGCCAGCAGTTATTTATCGACTCAGGGGGAGCAGTTCTTC	CASSYLSTQGEQFF
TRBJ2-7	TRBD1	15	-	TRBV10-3	TGTGCCATCAGTGAACCCAGACAGGGTATCTACGAGCAGTACTTC	CAISEPRQGIYEQYF
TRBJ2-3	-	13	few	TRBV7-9	TGTGCCAGCAGCCCCAGGGGTCCAGATACGCAGTATTTT	CASSPRGPDTQYF
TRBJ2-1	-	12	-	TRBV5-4	TGTGCCAGCAGCTCCGGGGTGGAAGGGCAGTTCTTC	CASSSGVEGQFF
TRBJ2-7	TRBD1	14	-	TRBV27	TGTGCCAGCAGTAAGGGGGCCCCCCCCTACGAGCAGTACTTC	CASSKGAPPYEQYF
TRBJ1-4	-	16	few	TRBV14	TGTGCCAGCAGCCTCCTAACGGGGGGCCCCTCCGAAAAACTGTTTTTT	CASSLLTGGPSEKLFF
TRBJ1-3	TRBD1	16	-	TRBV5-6	TGTGCCAGCAGCCTACAGGGGCCATACTCTGGAAACACCATATATTTT	CASSLQGPYSGNTIYF
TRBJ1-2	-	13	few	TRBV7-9	TGTGCCAGCAGCCCCCAATCGCTCGGGGGCTACACCTTC	CASSPQSLGGYTF
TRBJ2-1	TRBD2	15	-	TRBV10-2	TGCGCCAGCAGCGTCGGACTAGCGGGAGTCAATGAGCAGTTCTTC	CASSVGLAGVNEQFF
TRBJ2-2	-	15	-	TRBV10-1	TGCGCCACCCGCCCCGGGGGCGGCAACACCGGGGAGCTGTTTTTT	CATRPGGGNTGELFF
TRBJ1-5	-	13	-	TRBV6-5	TGTGCCAGCAGACCAGGGAGGGATCAGCCCCAGCATTTT	CASRPGRDQPQHF
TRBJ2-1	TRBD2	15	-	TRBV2	TGTGCCAGCATGAGACTAGCGGGAGATTTCGATGAGCAGTTCTTC	CASMRLAGDFDEQFF
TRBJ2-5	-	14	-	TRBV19	TGTGCCAGTAGTATGGCGACAGACCAAGAGACCCAGTACTTC	CASSMATDQETQYF
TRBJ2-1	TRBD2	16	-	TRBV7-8	TGTGCCAGCAGCGCAGAGCTAGCGGCTCTTTACAATGAGCAGTTCTTC	CASSAELAALYNEQFF
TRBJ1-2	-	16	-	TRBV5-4	TGTGCCAGCAGCCCGGACCAGAAAGTGTTATACTATGGCTACACCTTC	CASSPDQKVLYYGYTF
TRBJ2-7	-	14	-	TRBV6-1	TGTGCCAGCAGTAGAGTCGGGAATAACAACGAGCAGTACTTC	CASSRVGNNNEQYF
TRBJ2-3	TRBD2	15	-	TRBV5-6	TGTGCCAGCAACCTGCTAGCGGGAGCCACAGATACGCAGTATTTT	CASNLLAGATDTQYF
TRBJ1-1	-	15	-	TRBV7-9	TGTGCCAGCAGCTTAGCTGACCGTCGGAACACTGAAGCTTTCTTT	CASSLADRRNTEAFF
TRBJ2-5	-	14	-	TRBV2	TGTGCCAGCAGTACCGGGACCTCCCAAGAGACCCAGTACTTC	CASSTGTSQETQYF
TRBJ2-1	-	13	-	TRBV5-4	TGTGCCAGCAGCCTGATGGGACACCAGTTGCAGTTCTTC	CASSLMGHQLQFF
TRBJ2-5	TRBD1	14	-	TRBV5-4	TGTGCCAGCAGCTTGAACCGGGACAGCTTAACCCAGTACTTC	CASSLNRDSLTQYF
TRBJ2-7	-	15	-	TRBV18	TGTGCCAGCTCACCACCGTCAGGAGCCTCCTACGAGCAGTACTTC	CASSPPSGASYEQYF
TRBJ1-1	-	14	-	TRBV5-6	TGTGCCAGCAGCTCCGGAGCGGGGAGAGGTGAAGCTTTCTTT	CASSSGAGRGEAFF
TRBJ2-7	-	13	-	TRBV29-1	TGCAGCGTCCCGGCGGGAGGGGACAGGGAGCAGTACTTC	CSVPAGGDREQYF
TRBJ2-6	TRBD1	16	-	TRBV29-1	TGCAGCGTCCAGGGACAGGGGGCCTTTAAGGCCAACGTCCTGACTTTC	CSVQGQGAFKANVLTF
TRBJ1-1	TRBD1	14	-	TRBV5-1	TGCGCCAGCAGCACAGACAGGGTCAACACTGAAGCTTTCTTT	CASSTDRVNTEAFF
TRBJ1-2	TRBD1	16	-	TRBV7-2	TGTGCCAGCAGCTTAGGGGGGACAGGAACTAACTATGGCTACACCTTC	CASSLGGTGTNYGYTF
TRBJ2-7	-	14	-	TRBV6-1	TGTGCCAGCAGGACGACAGGACGCGGCTACGAGCAGTACTTC	CASRTTGRGYEQYF
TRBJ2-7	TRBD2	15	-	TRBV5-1	TGCGCCAGCAGCTGGACTAGCGTTGGATCCTACGAGCAGTACTTC	CASSWTSVGSYEQYF
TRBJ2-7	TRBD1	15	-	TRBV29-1	TGCAGCGTTACCGGGACAGGGGGCTTCCTGAGGGAGCAGTACTTC	CSVTGTGGFLREQYF
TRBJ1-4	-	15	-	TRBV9	TGTGCCAGCAGCGTAGCTCCGACAGCTAATGAAAAACTGTTTTTT	CASSVAPTANEKLFF
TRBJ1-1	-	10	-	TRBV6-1	TGTGCCACCCGGGACACTGAAGCTTTCTTT	CATRDTEAFF
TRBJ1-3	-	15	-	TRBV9	TGTGCCAGCAGCGTAGTTGGAGGATCTGGAAACACCATATATTTT	CASSVVGGSGNTIYF
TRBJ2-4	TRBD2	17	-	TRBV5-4	TGTGCCAGCAGCACTGGACTAGCGGGAGGAGCCAAAAACATTCAGTACTTC	CASSTGLAGGAKNIQYF